Below, 27 T cell receptor beta chains from the same sample are listed, as sequenced in a study of breast tumors, draining lymph nodes, adjacent tissues. Breast cancer patients provided tissue from their axillary draining lymph nodes. Using its own MiXCR run on the multiplex PCR reads, TCRdb lists one record per CDR3 protein. The data hold about 230,000 distinct CDR3 sequences, with 32% observed a single time. Specimen: axillary lymph node tissue. These receptor sequences come from a female donor with breast cancer. Some clones in this sample may be carry-over from other donors' samples.

This clonotype was recorded many times. This chain uses TRBV24-1 with TRBJ2-7, with D possibly matching TRBD1 (5 bases). The germline gives CDR1 KGHDR, CDR2 SFDVKD. The V gene lost 8 bases and the J gene lost 6 bases, with 13 bases spanning the gap. The CDR3 sequence is 12 residues long. In DNA form, the CDR3 reads TGTGCCACCACCGATAATGGGGCCGAGCAGTACTTC. It encodes CATTDNGAEQYF.

Ten or more counts support this clonotype. The CDR3 DNA reads TGTGCCAGCAGCTTGGCCTTACAGATCTATGGCTACACCTTC. Amino acid sequence: CASSLALQIYGYTF. V and J are TRBV5-6 and TRBJ1-2; D gene ambiguous. Germline V gives CDR1 SGHDT, CDR2 YYEEEE. V lost 0 bases, J lost 4 bases, and 10 bases lay in between. The CDR3 loop spans 14 amino acids.

This clonotype occurred many times. The chain recombines TRBV6-1 with TRBJ1-5; D uncertain. CDR3 length: 18 amino acids. CDR1 is MNHNS and CDR2 is SASEGT in the germline V gene. V lost 4 bases to trimming and J lost 5 bases, with 24 bases between them. In DNA form, the CDR3 reads TGTGCCAGCAGTGCCATGCAGGTCGGGCTTCGATGGGATCAGCCCCAGCATTTT. Protein sequence: CASSAMQVGLRWDQPQHF.

This clonotype was counted a few times. Since a much larger clone is just one base distant, this may be a read error. The V gene is TRBV6-5, the J gene TRBJ2-1; 7 nucleotides line up with TRBD1. The CDR3 totals 14 residues. Germline V gene sequence: CDR1 MNHEY, CDR2 SVGAGI. CDR3 DNA: TGTGCCAGCAGTTATAGACAGGGCGACAATGAGCGGTTCTTC. This translates into CASSYRQGDNERFF.

There are many counts of this clonotype. This chain joins TRBV9 and TRBJ2-5; 11 nucleotides align to TRBD2. This CDR3 has 16 residues. Looked up from germline, CDR1 is SGDLS and CDR2 is YYNGEE. Losses at the gene ends were 3 bases for V and 2 bases for J; bases not matched to a gene: 6. CDR3 bases: TGTGCCAGCAGCGGTAGACTAGCGGGACCACAAGAGACCCAGTACTTC. Its translation is CASSGRLAGPQETQYF. Filled out from reference TRBV9 and TRBJ2-5, the complete variable domain reads DSGVTQTPKHLITATGQRVTLRCSPRSGDLSVYWYQQSLDQGLQFLIQYYNGEERAKGNILERFSAQQFPDLHSELNLSSLELGDSALYFCASSGRLAGPQETQYFGPGTRLLVL.

CDR3 DNA sequence: TGTGCCACCAGCAGTGCCTACAGGGCTGGAAACACCATATATTTT. It is translated as CATSSAYRAGNTIYF. The chain employs TRBV15 and TRBJ1-3; TRBD1 is a possible D gene (6 bases). In germline, CDR1 is LNHNV, CDR2 YYDKDF (reference sequence). The CDR3 extends over 15 amino acids. V lost 3 bases, J lost 2 bases, and 11 bases lay in between.

This clonotype has a count of ten or more. In DNA, the CDR3 is TGTGCCAGCAGCTTAGTAGAGATCGGGGAGCTGTTTTTT. Translating gives CASSLVEIGELFF. The chain joins TRBV7-9 to TRBJ2-2, with D unresolved. Between the trimmed V and J ends, which lost 1 base and 7 bases, there was a span of 7 bases. Germline values: CDR1 SEHNR, CDR2 FQNEAQ (reference sequence). The CDR3 is 13 residues long. The full variable domain, with the rest looked up from reference TRBV7-9 and TRBJ2-2, is DTGVSQNPRHKITKRGQNVTFRCDPISEHNRLYWYRQTLGQGPEFLTYFQNEAQLEKSRLLSDRFSAERPKGSFSTLEIQRTEQGDSAMYLCASSLVEIGELFFGEGSRLTVL.

As regards this clonotype: Mismatch with germline at one junction end may stem from a read error. The rearrangement joins TRBV10-3 to TRBJ2-3; D is undetermined. This CDR3 region has 14 residues. The germline gives CDR1 ENHRY, CDR2 SYGVKD. The CDR3 DNA reads as TGTGCCACCAGTGTCGGGTCCCTCACAGATACGCAGTATTTT. It codes for CATSVGSLTDTQYF.

This clonotype was observed at least ten times. V gene TRBV6-5 combines with J gene TRBJ2-7, with a weak D call TRBD1 (5 bases). CDR3 size: 14 residues. Germline V gene sequence: CDR1 MNHEY, CDR2 SVGAGI. Trimming removed 6 bases from V and 1 base from J, with 13 bases in between. Here the CDR3 DNA reads TGTGCCAGCAGACCGCAGGACACGTCCTACGAGCAGTACTTC. Translated, it gives CASRPQDTSYEQYF.

The chain employs TRBV5-5 and TRBJ2-5, with TRBD2 as a possible D gene (6 bases). V was pared by 0 bases and J by 3 bases, with 9 bases between. This CDR3 contains 14 residues. CDR1 and CDR2 from the germline V gene are SGHKS and YYEKEE (reference sequence). The CDR3, as DNA: TGTGCCAGCAGCTTGGGACCGGGAGAAGAGACCCAGTACTTC. Protein: CASSLGPGEETQYF.

The rearrangement joins TRBV9 to TRBJ2-7, with TRBD1 matching 12 bases. The J segment lost 6 bases and the V segment lost 4 bases, leaving 14 bases of the junction unmatched. CDR3 length equals 17 residues. Germline-derived CDR1 and CDR2 are SGDLS and YYNGEE. The DNA for the CDR3 is TGTGCCAGCAGCAGCCTGATTCCCGGGACAGGGGGCGGCGAGCAGTACTTC. This gives the protein CASSSLIPGTGGGEQYF.

Points on this clonotype: A much larger clone differs from this one at a single base, so this may be a read error. This chain uses TRBV20-1 with TRBJ2-7; TRBD2 aligns across 12 bases. CDR3 length: 14 residues. Germline assignment: CDR1 DFQATT and CDR2 SNEGSKA (reference sequence). V lost 1 base and J lost 6; bases outside the gene matches: 4. The chain's CDR3 is CSARGLAGVSEQYF. The CDR3 DNA follows: TGCAGTGCTAGAGGACTAGCGGGAGTGTCCGAGCAGTACTTC.

This clonotype was seen only a few times. The gene calls are TRBV5-1 and TRBJ2-5; D assignment may be TRBD1 or TRBD2 (6 bases each). The CDR3 is 14 residues long. Germline-derived CDR1 and CDR2 are SGHRS and YFSETQ. Trimming pared 2 bases from V and 8 bases from J, leaving 16 bases between. CDR3 sequence reads: CASSLGGLLDTQYF. The CDR3 DNA sequence: TGCGCCAGCAGCTTAGGGGGACTTTTGGACACCCAGTACTTC.

At least ten counts were recorded for this clonotype. This sequence joins TRBV20-1 and TRBJ2-7; possibly TRBD2 for D (6 bases). Germline V CDR1 and CDR2: DFQATT, SNEGSKA (reference sequence). The CDR3 has 14 residues. Trimming removed 1 base from V and 2 bases from J, with 12 bases in between. The CDR3 protein is CSARVRGDTYEQYF. CDR3 coding DNA: TGCAGTGCTAGAGTGCGGGGCGATACCTACGAGCAGTACTTC.

This chain connects TRBV28 to TRBJ1-5, with 7 bases lining up with TRBD1. The germline V gene encodes CDR1 MDHEN and CDR2 SYDVKM. CDR3 size: 14 residues. V lost 9 bases to trimming and J lost 2 bases; unmatched junction nucleotides: 7. Here the CDR3 reads CASLNRGGNQPQHF. CDR3 nucleotide sequence: TGTGCCAGTCTGAACAGGGGTGGCAATCAGCCCCAGCATTTT.

The table lists this clonotype with many counts. CDR3: CASSQPARGGVNTYEQYF. The DNA for the CDR3 is TGTGCCAGCAGCCAGCCCGCACGAGGGGGAGTGAACACCTACGAGCAGTACTTC. The chain combines TRBV4-2 with TRBJ2-7, with D tentatively TRBD1 (6 bases). V lost 3 bases and J lost 2, with 23 bases in between. CDR3 size: 18 residues. Per the germline V gene, CDR1 is LGHNA and CDR2 is YNFKEQ.

This clonotype has ten or more counts. The chain has TRBV20-1 and TRBJ2-1; D possibly corresponds to TRBD2 (5 bases). The V and J ends lost 3 bases and 5 bases respectively, with 11 bases between them. Germline-derived CDR1 and CDR2 are DFQATT and SNEGSKA (reference sequence). The CDR3 contains 13 residues. The CDR3 spells CSASLRLNNEQFF. CDR3 coding DNA: TGCAGTGCTAGCCTAAGACTAAACAATGAGCAGTTCTTC.

This clonotype was seen a single time. V usage is TRBV9 and J usage is TRBJ2-1; 15 bases fit TRBD2. CDR1 is SGDLS and CDR2 is YYNGEE in the germline V gene. CDR3 length: 16 residues. V was clipped by 4 bases and J by 8 bases; unmatched bases: 7. The CDR3 coding sequence is TGTGCCAGCAGCCCCCGGGGGACTAGCGGGAGGCATGAGCAGTTCTTC. Translation gives CASSPRGTSGRHEQFF.

This clonotype was recorded a few times. This chain uses TRBV27 with TRBJ2-5; the D gene is possibly TRBD2 (6 bases). CDR1 and CDR2 from the germline V gene are MNHEY and SMNVEV (reference sequence). V gave up 7 bases and J gave up 2 bases, with 17 bases separating them. The CDR3 is 15 residues long. CDR3 DNA: TGTGCCAGCAAGAAGGAGGGAGCCCTACAAGAGACCCAGTACTTC. Translating it yields CASKKEGALQETQYF.

This clonotype was observed many times. The rearrangement uses TRBV28 and TRBJ2-3; D unclear. Trimming removed 6 bases from V and 3 bases from J, with 7 bases in between. Germline CDR1 MDHEN, CDR2 SYDVKM. The CDR3 contains 12 residues. The CDR3 reads CASSLMTDTQYF. The CDR3 DNA reads as TGTGCCAGCAGCCTGATGACAGATACGCAGTATTTT.

There are many counts of this clonotype. CDR3 amino acids: CASSQDGGGPQGVIQYF. CDR3 DNA sequence: TGTGCCAGCAGCCAAGACGGAGGAGGCCCACAGGGAGTCATTCAGTACTTC. The gene calls are TRBV3-1 and TRBJ2-4, with a possible D match to TRBD1 (6 bases). The CDR3 contains 17 residues. CDR1 and CDR2 from the germline V gene are LGHDT and YNNKEL (reference sequence). V was clipped by 0 bases and J by 9 bases, with 21 bases between them.

This chain uses TRBV20-1 with TRBJ1-4; D is perhaps TRBD1 (5 bases). CDR1 and CDR2 (germline): DFQATT, SNEGSKA (reference sequence). The CDR3 length is 15 residues. V was clipped by 0 bases and J by 8 bases, with 16 bases between them. This CDR3 is CSARDKGIGDEKLFF. CDR3 DNA: TGCAGTGCTAGAGATAAGGGGATCGGGGACGAAAAACTGTTTTTT.

This clonotype showed up just once. The rearrangement uses TRBV2 and TRBJ1-5; 7 bases are a match to TRBD1. The germline gives CDR1 SNHLY, CDR2 FYNNEI. CDR3 length: 18 residues. V dropped 4 bases and J dropped 2; count of bases not matched to a gene: 14. The CDR3 nucleotides read TGTGCCAGCAGTGCCCTAAACAGGGGAGGGAGTGGCAATCAGCCCCAGCATTTT. Translated, it gives CASSALNRGGSGNQPQHF.

This clonotype came up many times. CDR3 in amino acids: CAYTGAGGLQETQYF. The CDR3 DNA follows: TGTGCCTATACGGGAGCGGGAGGACTTCAAGAGACCCAGTACTTC. The chain links TRBV30 to TRBJ2-5; 9 nucleotides line up with TRBD2. V gave up 7 bases and J gave up 2 bases; unmatched junction bases: 11. This CDR3 spans 15 amino acids. Germline V gene sequence: CDR1 GTSNPN, CDR2 SVGIG (reference sequence).

This clonotype was detected ten times or more. The rearrangement links TRBV6-4 to TRBJ2-6; D call uncertain. Trimming shortened V by 8 bases and J by 0 bases, and 20 bases separated the two germline ends. This CDR3 is built from 18 residues. Germline CDR1 and CDR2: MRHNA and SNTAGT. The CDR3 spells CASRTNRPASSGANVLTF. DNA for the CDR3: TGTGCCAGCCGAACCAACCGGCCAGCTAGCTCTGGGGCCAACGTCCTGACTTTC.

In this sample, this clonotype turned up many times. The chain has TRBV20-1 and TRBJ1-4; 8 positions agree with TRBD1. The V gene's germline CDR1 is DFQATT and CDR2 SNEGSKA (reference sequence). J was trimmed by 4 bases and V by 0 bases; bases with no gene match: 4. CDR3 length: 15 residues. CDR3 in amino acids: CSARDRTGSNEKLFF. For the CDR3, the DNA is TGCAGTGCTAGAGATCGGACAGGGAGTAATGAAAAACTGTTTTTT.

The chain employs TRBV20-1 and TRBJ1-2; TRBD1 is a possible D gene (5 bases). Germline V gene data show CDR1 as DFQATT and CDR2 as SNEGSKA (reference sequence). This CDR3 has 16 amino acids. V shed 3 bases and J shed 5 bases, with 22 bases lying between them. CDR3 sequence: CSASGQGCVRSYGYTF. CDR3 in DNA: TGCAGTGCTAGTGGGCAGGGATGTGTAAGATCATATGGCTACACCTTC.